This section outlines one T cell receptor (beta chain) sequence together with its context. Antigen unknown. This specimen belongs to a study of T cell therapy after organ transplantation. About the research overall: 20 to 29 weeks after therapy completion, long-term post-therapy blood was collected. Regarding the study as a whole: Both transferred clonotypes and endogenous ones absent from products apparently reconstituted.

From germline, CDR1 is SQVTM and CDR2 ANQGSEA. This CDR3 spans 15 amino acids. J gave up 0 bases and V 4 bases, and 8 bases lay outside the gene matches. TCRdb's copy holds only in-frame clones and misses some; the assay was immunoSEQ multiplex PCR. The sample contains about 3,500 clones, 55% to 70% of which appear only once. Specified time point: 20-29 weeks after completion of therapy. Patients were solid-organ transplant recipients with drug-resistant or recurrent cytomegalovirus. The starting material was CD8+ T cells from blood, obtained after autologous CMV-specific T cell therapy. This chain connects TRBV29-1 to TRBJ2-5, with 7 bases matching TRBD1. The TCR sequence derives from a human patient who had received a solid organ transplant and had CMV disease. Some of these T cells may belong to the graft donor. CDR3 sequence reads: CSVVNPTGYQETQYF. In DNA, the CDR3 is TGCAGCGTTGTCAATCCGACAGGGTACCAAGAGACCCAGTACTTC.